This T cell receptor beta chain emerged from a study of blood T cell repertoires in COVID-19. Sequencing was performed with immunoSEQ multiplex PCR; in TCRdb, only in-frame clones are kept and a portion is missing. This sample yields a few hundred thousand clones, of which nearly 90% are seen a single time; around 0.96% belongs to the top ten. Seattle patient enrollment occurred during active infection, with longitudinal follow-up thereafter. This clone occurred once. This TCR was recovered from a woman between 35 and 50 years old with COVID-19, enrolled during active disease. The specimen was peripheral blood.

For the CDR3, the DNA is TGTGCCAGCAGTCCCGGAGTCAGGGGTAGCTACACCTTC. This encodes CASSPGVRGSYTF. The chain employs TRBV6-2 or TRBV6-3 and TRBJ1-2; TRBD1 might be the D (6 bases). The CDR3 totals 13 residues. CDR1 and CDR2 from the germline V gene are MNHEY and SVGEGT. V shed 5 bases and J shed 9 bases, with 16 bases lying between them.